The rows below give T cell receptor beta chains drawn from one sample of a study of CD8 T cells in ankylosing spondylitis. TCRdb re-analysed the 5' RACE reads in MiXCR, keeping a single row per CDR3 protein. The data hold a few hundred thousand distinct CDR3 sequences, with approximately 20% observed a single time. The sample consisted of blood, either unsorted or a sorted T cell fraction (not recorded which). These receptors all come from a male donor with ankylosing spondylitis. Both conserved end residues are part of each CDR3. The D gene is left open where the match is weak. For some rows the clone size is stated as once, few or many, or as a class when expanded; others skip it.

cdr3_nt | cdr3_aa | clone_size | d_call | j_call | v_call
TGCAGCGTTGCGATTAGCGGGAGTTACGAGCAGTACTTC | CSVAISGSYEQYF | few | TRBD2 | TRBJ2-7 | TRBV29-1
TGCGCCAGCAGCTTGGCCCAGGGTACAGATACGCAGTATTTT | CASSLAQGTDTQYF | NA | NA | TRBJ2-3 | TRBV5-1
TGTGCCAGCAGTGCGGGACAGGGGATGAACACCGGGGAGCTGTTTTTT | CASSAGQGMNTGELFF | NA | TRBD1 | TRBJ2-2 | TRBV25-1
TGTGCCAGCAGTTTCCAGAGGACAGGGGCCTACGAGCAGTACTTC | CASSFQRTGAYEQYF | NA | TRBD1 | TRBJ2-7 | TRBV12-3/TRBV12-4
TGTGCCAGCAGCATCCAGGGTTCTGGGGCCAACGTCCTGACTTTC | CASSIQGSGANVLTF | NA | NA | TRBJ2-6 | TRBV7-3
TGTGCCAGCAGCCAAAGAGTCGTTAGCGGGAACAATGAGCAGTTCTTC | CASSQRVVSGNNEQFF | NA | TRBD2 | TRBJ2-1 | TRBV14
TGTGCCAGTAAATGGGGGTTCGCGAACACCGGGGAGCTGTTTTTT | CASKWGFANTGELFF | NA | NA | TRBJ2-2 | TRBV19
TGTGCCAGCAGCTCACCGGCCTCCGAGCAGTACTTC | CASSSPASEQYF | NA | NA | TRBJ2-7 | TRBV11-2
TGTGCCAGCACCACAAGGGGAGGCGAGCAGTACTTC | CASTTRGGEQYF | many | NA | TRBJ2-7 | TRBV12-3/TRBV12-4
TGTGCCAGCAGTTCGTCCGGGACAGTTAATGAAAAACTGTTTTTT | CASSSSGTVNEKLFF | many | TRBD1 | TRBJ1-4 | TRBV12-3/TRBV12-4
TGTGCCAGCTCACCAACTTCATGGTACGAGCAGTACTTC | CASSPTSWYEQYF | NA | NA | TRBJ2-7 | TRBV18
TGTGCCAGCTCATTCGACCCGGGGATCAGTGAAAAACTGTTTTTT | CASSFDPGISEKLFF | few | NA | TRBJ1-4 | TRBV18
TGTGCCAGCATCGGACAGGGTTTCGGCTACACCTTC | CASIGQGFGYTF | NA | TRBD1 | TRBJ1-2 | TRBV7-9
TGTGCCAGCAGTTACTCGGGGGATCAGACTGCGAGGCAGTACTTC | CASSYSGDQTARQYF | few | NA | TRBJ2-7 | TRBV6-5
TGTGCCAGCAGTCCCCACGGTAACTATGGCTACACCTTC | CASSPHGNYGYTF | few | NA | TRBJ1-2 | TRBV12-3/TRBV12-4
TGCGCCAGCAGCGGACAGGGGGGAAGCACTGAAGCTTTCTTT | CASSGQGGSTEAFF | few | TRBD1 | TRBJ1-1 | TRBV5-1
TGCAGCGTTACCGGGACGCCTGATTATGGCTACACCTTC | CSVTGTPDYGYTF | few | NA | TRBJ1-2 | TRBV29-1
TGTGCCAGCAGCTTAATATTCCAAGAGACCCAGTACTTC | CASSLIFQETQYF | NA | NA | TRBJ2-5 | TRBV11-3
TGTGCCAGCAGCTCCGGGGCTGCTGGATCAATCCAGCCCCAGCATTTT | CASSSGAAGSIQPQHF | many | NA | TRBJ1-5 | TRBV7-2
TGTGCCAGCAGCTTAGGGACAGGGCAAAATGGCTACACCTTC | CASSLGTGQNGYTF | few | TRBD1 | TRBJ1-2 | TRBV7-9
TGTGCCAGTACCGACATGGCCCTCTCTCAGCGGGAGTGTGGCGAGCAGTACTTC | CASTDMALSQRECGEQYF | NA | TRBD2 | TRBJ2-7 | TRBV19
TGTGCCAGCAGCCGGTTAACAGATTACAATGAGCAGTTCTTC | CASSRLTDYNEQFF | few | NA | TRBJ2-1 | TRBV4-2
TGCAGTGCTAGAGGAGCGGGACTAGCGAGGCACGAGCAGTACTTC | CSARGAGLARHEQYF | NA | TRBD2 | TRBJ2-7 | TRBV20-1
TGTGCCTGGAGTCTTATAGCGGGTGCTTTGTTCTTC | CAWSLIAGALFF | NA | TRBD2 | TRBJ2-1 | TRBV30
TGTGCCATCAGTGAGCTGGGACGTACCGGGGAGCTGTTTTTT | CAISELGRTGELFF | many | NA | TRBJ2-2 | TRBV10-3